The T cell receptor (beta chain) described here comes from a study of blood T cell repertoires in COVID-19. The V end lost 6 bases, the J end lost 3 bases, and 2 bases lay between the germline ends. Germline CDR1 is SNHLY and CDR2 is FYNNEI. The CDR3 length is 10 residues. Sequencing was performed with immunoSEQ multiplex PCR; in TCRdb, only in-frame clones are kept and a portion is missing. Of 350,000 to 450,000 clones listed, around 87% are singletons. V usage is TRBV2 and J usage is TRBJ2-5; no clear D. The material sequenced was PBMCs or T cells enriched from blood (not recorded which). The TCR sequence derives from a man aged 40-49 years in a cohort exposed to, infected with or recovered from COVID-19 (not recorded which). The CDR3 DNA follows: TGTGCCAGCAGCAAAGAGACCCAGTACTTC. The encoded protein is CASSKETQYF. Full variable domain (remainder filled in from reference TRBV2 and TRBJ2-5): EPEVTQTPSHQVTQMGQEVILRCVPISNHLYFYWYRQILGQKVEFLVSFYNNEISEKSEIFDDQFSVERPDGSNFTLKIRSTKLEDSAMYFCASSKETQYFGPGTRLLVL.